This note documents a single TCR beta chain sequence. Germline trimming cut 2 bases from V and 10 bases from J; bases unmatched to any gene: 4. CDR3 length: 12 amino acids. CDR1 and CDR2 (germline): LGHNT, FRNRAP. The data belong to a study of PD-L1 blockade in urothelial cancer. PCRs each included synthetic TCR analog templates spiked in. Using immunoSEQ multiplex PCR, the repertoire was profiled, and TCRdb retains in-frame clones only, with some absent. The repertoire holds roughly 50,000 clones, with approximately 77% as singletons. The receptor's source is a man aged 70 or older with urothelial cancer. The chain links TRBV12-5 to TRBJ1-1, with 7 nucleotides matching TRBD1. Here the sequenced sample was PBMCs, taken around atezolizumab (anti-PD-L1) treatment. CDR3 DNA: TGTGCTAGTGGTTTGACAGGGGCTCGAGCTTTCTTT. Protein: CASGLTGARAFF.